One TCR beta chain is described in this entry. This same CDR3 is encoded by further DNA sequences in the sample. The data originate from a study of cytomegalovirus exposure and HLA in healthy donors. When sampled, the donors appeared nominally healthy, though they likely had unrecorded immune exposures. Both 60 Vbeta primers and 13 Jbeta primers went into the PCR. Repertoires were generated with immunoSEQ multiplex PCR, while TCRdb's copy carries only in-frame clones and drops some. Its table lists some 200,000 clones. This CDR3 is 15 amino acids long. The V end lost 2 bases, the J end lost 5 bases, and 15 bases lay between the germline ends. Germline-derived CDR1 and CDR2 are WSHSY and SAAADI.

This receptor was obtained from a girl aged 2-15 years in good health and CMV-seropositive. This chain uses TRBV10-2 with TRBJ2-5; TRBD2 is a possible D gene (5 bases). Source material: PBMCs. In nucleotides, the CDR3 is TGCGCCAGCAGTGAGAATCTAGCTGGGTTGGAGACCCAGTACTTC. This encodes CASSENLAGLETQYF.